This section outlines one T cell receptor (beta chain) sequence together with its context. Its cognate antigen is unknown. This sample is part of a study of T-cell reconstitution after alpha-beta-depleted transplantation in children. Study findings and constraints: By one year post-transplant, T-cell counts and diversity largely arose from T cells that were newly produced.

Unique molecular identifiers were incorporated into the prepared TCRbeta library. MiXCR was run by TCRdb on the PCR reads, yielding one entry per CDR3 protein. The sample lists about 98,000 distinct CDR3 sequences, less than 25% occurring once. The source material was PBMCs, sampled before TCRalphabeta/CD19-depleted stem cell transplant. The TCR sequence derives from a boy aged 2 to 10 with acute lymphoblastic leukemia, due to receive a stem cell transplant.

The CDR3 nucleotides are TGTGCCAGCAGCTTAGGACTAGCGATCTCCGATGAGCAGTTCTTC. Its protein product is CASSLGLAISDEQFF. The chain couples TRBV7-2 to TRBJ2-1, with TRBD2 matching 8 bases. Trimming took 1 base from V and 8 from J; bases not matched to a gene: 7. The CDR3 covers 15 residues. CDR1 is SGHTA and CDR2 is FQGNSA in the germline V gene.